The entry that follows covers one T cell receptor (beta chain) sequence. No antigen is known for it. The sample comes from a study of long-term antiretroviral therapy in people with HIV. The length of the CDR3 is 13 residues. The ends were cut back, 0 bases at V and 5 bases at J, with 7 bases in the middle. The germline V gene encodes CDR1 LNHNV and CDR2 YYDKDF (reference sequence). Sequencing used immunoSEQ v3.0 at survey level. Libraries were prepared by immunoSEQ multiplex PCR; TCRdb keeps only in-frame clonotypes and omits some of them. The sample shows about 29,000 clones, 88% of them seen only once. Findings and caveats of the study: Transplant-donor-level diversity was not reached after ART, though diversity increased. Among HIV repertoires, CDR3 length ranges were narrower than those of controls. Clones expanded before ART dominated the repertoire at all time points.

Roughly 0.85-10 million cryopreserved PBMC were held in samples before DNA extraction. The sequence was obtained from a young woman with HIV. The source was unsorted PBMCs, collected 0.5 years after starting antiretroviral therapy. This chain uses TRBV15 with TRBJ1-1; D gene ambiguous. The CDR3 DNA follows: TGTGCCACCAGCAGAGATTTGGGAACTGAAGCTTTCTTT. Protein: CATSRDLGTEAFF.